This is a list of T cell receptor beta chains from one sample in a study of blood T cells in healthy people across ages. Each CDR3 protein gets one entry after TCRdb re-called the 5' RACE reads with MiXCR. The repertoire holds some 900,000 distinct CDR3 sequences, with roughly 43% as singletons. The material sequenced was blood. Receptors were obtained from a man younger than 45 in good health. Each CDR3 is given with its conserved first and last residue. The D gene is left open where the match is weak. Clone size is not always given. Where it is, it says once, few, many or a class for expanded clones.

d_call clone_size j_call v_call cdr3_nt cdr3_aa
NA NA TRBJ2-5 TRBV28 TGTGCCAGCAGTCTCCCAGGGGGGGGCGAGACCCAGTACTTC CASSLPGGGETQYF
TRBD1 NA TRBJ2-7 TRBV4-2 TGTGCCAGCAGCCAGGGGGCGGGACAGGGATACGAGCAGTACTTC CASSQGAGQGYEQYF
NA NA TRBJ2-7 TRBV12-3/TRBV12-4 TGTGCCAGCAGAAAAGGGGGCTACGAGCAGTACTTC CASRKGGYEQYF
NA NA TRBJ2-7 TRBV6-6 TGTGCCAGCAGCTGGAGCCTTACCTCCTACGAGCAGTACTTC CASSWSLTSYEQYF
NA NA TRBJ1-5 TRBV6-1 TGTGCCAGCAGTGAAGCAGGTGGAGGCAATCAGCCCCAGCATTTT CASSEAGGGNQPQHF
TRBD1 few TRBJ2-7 TRBV7-2 TGTGCCAGCAGCTTATTAGGGGGCAGCTACGAGCAGTACTTC CASSLLGGSYEQYF
TRBD2 NA TRBJ2-3 TRBV7-2 TGTGCCAGCAGCTTAAGAGCGGGGGGCGTCACAGATACGCAGTATTTT CASSLRAGGVTDTQYF
NA NA TRBJ1-5 TRBV30 TGTGCCTGGAGCAGGAGGGGTTATAGCAATCAGCCCCAGCATTTT CAWSRRGYSNQPQHF
NA NA TRBJ2-7 TRBV9 TGTGCCAGCAAGACGTCGCAGTTGTTTACCCCTTCCGAGCAGTACTTC CASKTSQLFTPSEQYF
TRBD1 NA TRBJ1-6 TRBV7-9 TGTGCCAGCAGCGGGGACAGCATCTATAATTCACCCCTCCACTTT CASSGDSIYNSPLHF
NA NA TRBJ2-5 TRBV4-1 TGCGCCAGCAGCCAATCCGGGTTGGGAGGAGAGCAGTACTTC CASSQSGLGGEQYF
TRBD2 few TRBJ2-3 TRBV11-3 TGTGCCAGCAGCCGAATAGCGGGGTCTAGCACAGATACGCAGTATTTT CASSRIAGSSTDTQYF
NA NA TRBJ1-2 TRBV6-5 TGTGCCAGCAGTTACTTCGAGGGGTCCATTAACTATGGCTACACCTTC CASSYFEGSINYGYTF
NA few TRBJ2-7 TRBV10-3 TGTGCCATCAGAGGGGACAAGTACTACGAGCAGTACTTC CAIRGDKYYEQYF
NA NA TRBJ2-3 TRBV30 TGTGCCTTGGACCAGGGAGCAGATACGCAGTATTTT CALDQGADTQYF
TRBD1 NA TRBJ1-1 TRBV4-1 TGCGCCAGCATCCCGGGGACAGGCTCTAACACTGAAGCTTTCTTT CASIPGTGSNTEAFF
NA NA TRBJ1-1 TRBV12-3/TRBV12-4 TGTGCCTGCAGTTTCGAGGGTATGAACACTGAAGCTTTCTTT CACSFEGMNTEAFF
NA few TRBJ1-5 TRBV7-2 TGTGCCAGCAGCCCTACACAGGGAAATCAGCCCCAGCATTTT CASSPTQGNQPQHF
NA once TRBJ2-1 TRBV6-5 TGTGCCAGCAGCTTAGCGGCAGGGAACTACAATGAGCAGTTCTTC CASSLAAGNYNEQFF
NA few TRBJ2-3 TRBV5-1 TGCGCCAGCAGCGCCACAGGGACTAGCACAGATACGCAGTATTTT CASSATGTSTDTQYF
NA NA TRBJ1-2 TRBV21-1 TGTGCCAGCGCGGGACATGGCTACACCTTC CASAGHGYTF
NA NA TRBJ2-3 TRBV7-8 TGTACCAGCAGCTTACGGCAGGGCAACGGAGATACGCAGTATTTT CTSSLRQGNGDTQYF
NA NA TRBJ2-4 TRBV7-8 TGTGCCAGCAGCTTAGCCCAGGGTCCATGGACGCTAGCCAAAAACATTCAGTACTTC CASSLAQGPWTLAKNIQYF
NA NA TRBJ2-6 TRBV6-5 TGTGCCAGCACGGGGATCGACAACGTCCTGACTTTC CASTGIDNVLTF
NA NA TRBJ2-3 TRBV9 TGTGCCAGCAGCGTAGGAGATATAAATACAGCGCAGTATTTT CASSVGDINTAQYF
NA few TRBJ2-7 TRBV27 TGTGCCAGCAGTGCCCAGGGCAGGGGCCCGGAGCAGTACTTC CASSAQGRGPEQYF
TRBD2 NA TRBJ2-5 TRBV7-9 TGTGCCAGCAGCATACTAGCGGGACTTCAAGAGACCCAGTACTTC CASSILAGLQETQYF
TRBD1 NA TRBJ2-5 TRBV27 TGTGCCAGCAGTCGCTTGGGACAGGGAAATGAGCAGTACTTC CASSRLGQGNEQYF
NA few TRBJ2-1 TRBV10-3 TGTGCCATCAGTGAGTGGGGAGGCGATGAGCAGTTCTTC CAISEWGGDEQFF
TRBD1 NA TRBJ2-5 TRBV6-6 TGTGCCAGCAGTATCCGACAGGGGGGTCAAGAGACCCAGTACTTC CASSIRQGGQETQYF
NA NA TRBJ2-5 TRBV28 TGTGCCAGCAGGGAGTACCAAGAGACCCAGTACTTC CASREYQETQYF
NA NA TRBJ2-1 TRBV7-2 TGTGCCAGCAGCTCGGCGGGCCGGTCCTACAATGAGCAGTTCTTC CASSSAGRSYNEQFF
TRBD2 NA TRBJ2-1 TRBV20-1 TGCAGTGCTGCCCGGACTAGCGGGGGGGCCAATCATGAGCAGTTCTTC CSAARTSGGANHEQFF
TRBD2 NA TRBJ2-1 TRBV4-3 TGCGCCAGCAGCCACTCGGAACTAGCGGGGGCTGAGCAGTTCTTC CASSHSELAGAEQFF
TRBD2 few TRBJ2-3 TRBV12-3/TRBV12-4 TGTGCCAGCGGGCCGGAGGGACTATTTGGCACAGATACGCAGTATTTT CASGPEGLFGTDTQYF
NA NA TRBJ1-2 TRBV12-3/TRBV12-4 TGTGCCAGCAGTTCCGACGGGATTGAAAGCTACACCTTC CASSSDGIESYTF
TRBD2 few TRBJ2-7 TRBV4-1 TGCGCTAGCAGAGGCCCAGCGGGGAGGTACGAGCAGTACTTC CASRGPAGRYEQYF
NA NA TRBJ2-3 TRBV29-1 TGCAGCGTTGATGGGTACGGCTCAGATACGCAGTATTTT CSVDGYGSDTQYF
NA few TRBJ2-7 TRBV4-1 TGCGCCAGCAGCCAACAAGATCAGGGCCCCTCCTACGAGCAGTACTTC CASSQQDQGPSYEQYF
NA NA TRBJ1-2 TRBV5-5 TGTGCCAGCAGCTTGTCCGATATTCTCGGGGGCTACACCTTC CASSLSDILGGYTF
TRBD2 few TRBJ2-3 TRBV7-9 TGTGCCAGCAGTTCCAGCGGGGGGGACACAGATACGCAGTATTTT CASSSSGGDTDTQYF
NA NA TRBJ2-1 TRBV6-1 TGTGCCAGCAGTAACCGGGACGGGCGCAATGAGCAGTTCTTC CASSNRDGRNEQFF
TRBD2 few TRBJ2-3 TRBV5-1 TGCGCCAGCAGACTAGCGCTAGATACGCAGTATTTT CASRLALDTQYF
NA NA TRBJ2-7 TRBV5-6 TGTGCCAGCAGCTTGGATTCTAGCAACGAGCAGTACTTC CASSLDSSNEQYF
TRBD1 NA TRBJ1-1 TRBV30 TGTGCCTGGAGTACAGGGGTTACCGAAGCTTTCTTT CAWSTGVTEAFF
TRBD1 NA TRBJ2-1 TRBV14 TGTGCCAGCAGCCAAGATACCAGACAGGGGTCGTATGAGCAGTTCTTC CASSQDTRQGSYEQFF
NA few TRBJ2-7 TRBV7-2 TGTGCCAGCAGCCCGATGCGGGGCTACGAGCAGTACTTC CASSPMRGYEQYF
TRBD2 NA TRBJ2-2 TRBV4-2 TGTGCCAGCAGCCAAGATATAAGAGGACGGGGGGGCGGGGAGCTGTTTTTT CASSQDIRGRGGGELFF
NA NA TRBJ2-1 TRBV7-2 TGTGCCAGCAGCTCCAGAACAGGGTTCAATGAGCAGTTCTTC CASSSRTGFNEQFF
NA many TRBJ2-7 TRBV11-2 TGTGCCAGCAGCTTAGTCCGCTACGAGCAGTACTTC CASSLVRYEQYF
NA NA TRBJ2-7 TRBV28 TGTGCCAGCAGTTACCCACCCGGGTACTACGAGCAGTACTTC CASSYPPGYYEQYF
TRBD1 NA TRBJ1-1 TRBV4-3 TGCGCCAGCAGCCAAGTTATCGGGACAGGTAACACTGAAGCTTTCTTT CASSQVIGTGNTEAFF
NA few TRBJ1-2 TRBV21-1 TGTGCCAGCAATAAGGGCCCTAACTATGGCTACACCTTC CASNKGPNYGYTF
NA few TRBJ2-3 TRBV10-3 TGTGCCATCGGGTTATCTAGCGGCACAGATACGCAGTATTTT CAIGLSSGTDTQYF
NA few TRBJ1-5 TRBV7-2 TGTGCCAGCAGCTTAACCCCCTCCAGCAATCAGCCCCAGCATTTT CASSLTPSSNQPQHF
NA few TRBJ1-1 TRBV6-1 TGTGCCAGCAGCCCCGGGGGGGGAGAAGCTTTCTTT CASSPGGGEAFF
TRBD1 few TRBJ2-6 TRBV5-1 TGCGCCAGCAGCTTTTGGACAGGGGGCTCTGGGGCCAACGTCCTGACTTTC CASSFWTGGSGANVLTF
NA NA TRBJ1-2 TRBV20-1 TGCAGTGCTAGACACGGAAATTTTGAGGAGTATGGCTACACCTTC CSARHGNFEEYGYTF
TRBD2 NA TRBJ2-7 TRBV20-1 TGCAGTGCTAGCAAGACCGGGACTAGCGGGTACGAGCAGTACTTC CSASKTGTSGYEQYF